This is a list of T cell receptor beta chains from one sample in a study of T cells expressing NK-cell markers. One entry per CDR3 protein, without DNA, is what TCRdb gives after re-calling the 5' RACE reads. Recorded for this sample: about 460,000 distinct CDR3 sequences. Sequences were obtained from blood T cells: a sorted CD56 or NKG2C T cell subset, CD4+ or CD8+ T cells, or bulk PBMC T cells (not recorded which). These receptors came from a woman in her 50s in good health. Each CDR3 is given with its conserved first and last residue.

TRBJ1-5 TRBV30 CAWSAGTVNQPQHF
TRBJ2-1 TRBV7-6 CASSSDRVPNNEQFF
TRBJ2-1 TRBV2 CASRADRGSYNEQFF
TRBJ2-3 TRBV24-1 CATSDRTGGETDTQYF
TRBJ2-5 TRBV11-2 CASSLRAGRWTQYF
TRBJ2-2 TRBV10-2 CASSASGKPNTGELFF
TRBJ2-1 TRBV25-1 CASSLAGGDYNEQFF
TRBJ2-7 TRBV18 CASSLEGYRGGMYEQYF
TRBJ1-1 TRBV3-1 CASSRRRSLRFETEAFF
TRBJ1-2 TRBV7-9 CASNDRGFGYTF
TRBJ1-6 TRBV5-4 CASSSKQEYNSPLHF
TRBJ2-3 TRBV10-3 CAISGKFTDTQYF
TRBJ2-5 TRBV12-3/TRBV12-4 CASSLALGGRRGETQYF
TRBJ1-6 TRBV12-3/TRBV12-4 CASSFASGTGLSPLHF
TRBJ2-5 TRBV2 CASTGTGNLGETQYF
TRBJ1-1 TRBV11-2 CASRHPGQGAEAFF
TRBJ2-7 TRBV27 CASSFETRPYEQYF
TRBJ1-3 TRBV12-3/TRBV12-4 CASSWTGASSGNTIYF
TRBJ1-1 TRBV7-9 CASSQEVGATAFF
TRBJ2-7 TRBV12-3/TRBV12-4 CASSLAGLSYEQYF
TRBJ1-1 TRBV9 CASSRGWNTEAFF
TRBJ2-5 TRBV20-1 CSARVQQGWETQYF
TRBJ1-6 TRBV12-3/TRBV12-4 CASSRAQGFSPLHF
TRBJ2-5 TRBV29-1 CSVEAAQPSQETQYF
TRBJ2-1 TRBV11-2 CASSLELAREQFF
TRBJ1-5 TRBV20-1 CSASDGQGYQPQHF
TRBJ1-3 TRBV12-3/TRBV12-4 CASSRSGGMSGNTIYF
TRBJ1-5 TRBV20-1 CSASSSGGYSNQPQHF
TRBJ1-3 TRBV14 CASSTGGAGNTIYF
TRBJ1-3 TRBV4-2 CASSHPGGAQGSTGNTIYF
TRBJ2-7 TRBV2 CASSENYYEQYF
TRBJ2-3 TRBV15 CATSRGSGDTQYF